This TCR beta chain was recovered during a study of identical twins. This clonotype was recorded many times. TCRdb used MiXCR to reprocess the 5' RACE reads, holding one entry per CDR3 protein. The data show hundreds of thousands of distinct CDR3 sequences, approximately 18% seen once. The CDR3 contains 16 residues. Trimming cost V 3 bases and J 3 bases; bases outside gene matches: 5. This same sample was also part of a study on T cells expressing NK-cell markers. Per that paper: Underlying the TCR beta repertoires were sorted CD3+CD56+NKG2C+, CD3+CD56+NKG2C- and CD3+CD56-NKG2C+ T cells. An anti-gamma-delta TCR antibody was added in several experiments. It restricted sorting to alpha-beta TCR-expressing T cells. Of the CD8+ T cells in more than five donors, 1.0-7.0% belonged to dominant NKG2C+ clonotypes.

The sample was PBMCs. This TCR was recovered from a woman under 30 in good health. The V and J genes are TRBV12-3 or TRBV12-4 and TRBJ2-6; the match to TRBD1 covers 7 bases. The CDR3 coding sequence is TGTGCCAGCAGTTTTGGACAGGAAGTTGGGGCCAACGTCCTGACTTTC. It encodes CASSFGQEVGANVLTF.